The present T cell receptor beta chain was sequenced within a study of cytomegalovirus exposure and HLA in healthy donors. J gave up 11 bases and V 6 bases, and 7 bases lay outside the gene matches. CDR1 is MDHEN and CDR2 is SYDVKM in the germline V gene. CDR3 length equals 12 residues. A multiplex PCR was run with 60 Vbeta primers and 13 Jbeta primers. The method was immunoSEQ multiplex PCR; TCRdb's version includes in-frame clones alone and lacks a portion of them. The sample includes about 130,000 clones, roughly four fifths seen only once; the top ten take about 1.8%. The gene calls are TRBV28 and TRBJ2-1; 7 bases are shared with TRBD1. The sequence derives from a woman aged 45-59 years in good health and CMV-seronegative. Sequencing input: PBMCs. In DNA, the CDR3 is TGTGCCAGCAGCCGACAGGGTAGAAAGCAGTTCTTC. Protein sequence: CASSRQGRKQFF.